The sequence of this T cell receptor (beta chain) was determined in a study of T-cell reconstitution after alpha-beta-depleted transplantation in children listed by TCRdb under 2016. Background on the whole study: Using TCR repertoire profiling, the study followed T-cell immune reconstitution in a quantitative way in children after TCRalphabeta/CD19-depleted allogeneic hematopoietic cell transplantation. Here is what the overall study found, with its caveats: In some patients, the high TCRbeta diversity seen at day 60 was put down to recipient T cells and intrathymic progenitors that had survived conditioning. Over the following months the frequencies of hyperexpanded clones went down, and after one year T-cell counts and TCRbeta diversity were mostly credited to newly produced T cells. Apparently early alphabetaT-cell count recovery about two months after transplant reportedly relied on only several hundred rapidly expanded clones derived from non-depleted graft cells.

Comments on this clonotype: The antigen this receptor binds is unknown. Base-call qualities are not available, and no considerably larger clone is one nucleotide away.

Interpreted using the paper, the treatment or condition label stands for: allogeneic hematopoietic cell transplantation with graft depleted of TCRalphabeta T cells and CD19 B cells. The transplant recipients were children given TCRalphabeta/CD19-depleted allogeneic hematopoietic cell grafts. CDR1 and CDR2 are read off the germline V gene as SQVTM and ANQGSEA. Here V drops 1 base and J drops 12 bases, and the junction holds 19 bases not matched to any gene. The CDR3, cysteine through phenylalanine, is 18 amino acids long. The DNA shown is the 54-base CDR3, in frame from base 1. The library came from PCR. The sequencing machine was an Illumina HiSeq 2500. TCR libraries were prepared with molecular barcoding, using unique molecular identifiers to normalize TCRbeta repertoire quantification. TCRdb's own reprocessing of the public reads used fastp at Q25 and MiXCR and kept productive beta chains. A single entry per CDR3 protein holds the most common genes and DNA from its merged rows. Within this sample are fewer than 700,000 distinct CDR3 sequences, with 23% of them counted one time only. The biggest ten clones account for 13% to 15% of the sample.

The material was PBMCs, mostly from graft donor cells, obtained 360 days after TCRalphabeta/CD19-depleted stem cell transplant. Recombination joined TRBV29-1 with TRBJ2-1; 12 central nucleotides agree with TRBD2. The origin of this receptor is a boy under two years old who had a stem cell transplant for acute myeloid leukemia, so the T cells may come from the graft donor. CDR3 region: CSVEALPLLAGGSRGQFF. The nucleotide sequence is TGCAGCGTTGAAGCCCTACCCCTACTAGCGGGGGGATCACGGGGGCAGTTCTTC.